The sample holds one count of the clone carrying this T cell receptor (beta chain). This CDR3 has 13 residues. Germline lookup yields CDR1 LGHDT and CDR2 YNNKEL (reference sequence). The V gene lost 2 bases and the J gene lost 2 bases, with 6 bases spanning the gap. This entry is derived from a study of blood T cell repertoires in COVID-19. On the study more broadly: Donors in the United States, Italy and Spain gave samples during acute or convalescent COVID-19. T cells, B-cell-depleted T cells, or PBMCs provided the cDNA or gDNA that served as material.

The data were produced by immunoSEQ multiplex PCR, yet TCRdb's version contains in-frame clones alone and is incomplete. The table has about 59,000 clones, 70% to 75% seen once. The sequencing sample was made of peripheral blood. This receptor was taken from a woman aged 70-85 years with acute or convalescent COVID-19. This chain uses TRBV3-1 (or the pseudogene TRBV3-2) with TRBJ1-1; D is uncertain. The DNA of the CDR3 is TGTGCCAGCAGCCAACAGGTTAACACTGAAGCTTTCTTT. It translates to CASSQQVNTEAFF.